One and the same sample provided the 17 T cell receptor beta chains below, sequenced in a study of blood T cell repertoires in COVID-19. Measured with immunoSEQ multiplex PCR; TCRdb has only the in-frame clones, and not every one. The sample has 150,000 or so clones, 84% seen once. Sequences were obtained from PBMCs or T cells enriched from blood (not recorded which). The receptors here all came from a man aged 50 to 59 who had recovered from COVID-19.

CDR3 region: CASSEANAGPYGYTF. CDR3 nucleotides: TGTGCCAGCAGTGAAGCAAACGCAGGTCCCTATGGCTACACCTTC. V usage is TRBV2 and J usage is TRBJ1-2; unclear D gene. The ends were cut back, 0 bases at V and 4 bases at J, with 12 bases in the middle. The CDR3 has 15 residues. Per germline, CDR1 SNHLY and CDR2 FYNNEI.

This chain uses TRBV9 with TRBJ1-6, with D perhaps TRBD1 (5 bases). In germline, CDR1 is SGDLS, CDR2 YYNGEE. The CDR3 loop spans 15 amino acids. V shed 0 bases and J shed 9 bases, with 13 bases lying between them. Here the CDR3 DNA reads TGTGCCAGCAGCGTAGATTGGCAAAGGGGTTCACCCCTCCACTTT. Residues: CASSVDWQRGSPLHF.

This sequence joins TRBV4-1 and TRBJ1-6, with no clear D. Trimming took off 3 bases at V and 4 bases at J, with 10 bases between the two ends. The V gene's germline CDR1 is MGHRA and CDR2 YSYEKL. The CDR3 contains 15 residues. Here the CDR3 DNA reads TGCGCCAGCAGCCAGCCTCGGGATTATAATTCACCCCTCCACTTT. Translating gives CASSQPRDYNSPLHF.

This clone was observed a single time. The V call is TRBV27, the J call TRBJ1-4, with TRBD1 matching over 7 bases. CDR3 length equals 15 residues. V gave up 6 bases and J gave up 4 bases; unmatched junction bases: 8. CDR1 is MNHEY and CDR2 is SMNVEV in the germline V gene (reference sequence). CDR3 coding DNA: TGTGCCAGCAGGCCTTTACAGGGGTATAATGAAAAACTGTTTTTT. Protein: CASRPLQGYNEKLFF.

The chain couples TRBV27 to TRBJ2-7; 7 positions agree with TRBD1. This CDR3 has 14 amino acids. Germline CDR1 reads MNHEY; CDR2 reads SMNVEV (reference sequence). V was clipped by 5 bases and J by 1 base; unmatched bases: 5. The CDR3 nucleotides read TGTGCCAGCAGTCTACAGGGACAGTCCTACGAGCAGTACTTC. Its protein is CASSLQGQSYEQYF.

V is TRBV28 and J is TRBJ2-1; 7 bases match TRBD1. This CDR3 spans 16 amino acids. V lost 1 base and J lost 5; bases outside the gene matches: 8. Germline V gene data show CDR1 as MDHEN and CDR2 as SYDVKM. This CDR3 reads CASSLSAAGGHNEQFF. The CDR3 DNA sequence: TGTGCCAGCAGTTTATCCGCGGCAGGGGGTCACAATGAGCAGTTCTTC.

The V gene is TRBV5-1, the J gene TRBJ2-4, with D perhaps matching TRBD1 (5 bases). This CDR3 is 16 amino acids long. Germline-derived CDR1 and CDR2 are SGHRS and YFSETQ. The V and J ends lost 0 bases and 1 base respectively, with 11 bases between them. The CDR3 DNA sequence: TGCGCCAGCAGCTTGGATCGACCAGGGGCCAAAAACATTCAGTACTTC. It is translated as CASSLDRPGAKNIQYF.

V usage is TRBV19 and J usage is TRBJ1-1; 9 bases agree with TRBD1. Germline-derived CDR1 and CDR2 are LNHDA and SQIVND (reference sequence). V gave up 5 bases and J gave up 10 bases; unmatched junction bases: 8. CDR3 length: 13 amino acids. The CDR3 here is CASSAHRGQRAFF. DNA of the CDR3: TGTGCCAGTAGTGCACACAGGGGGCAGAGAGCTTTCTTT.

This clone was recorded only once. This chain uses TRBV11-1 with TRBJ2-7, with TRBD2 as a possible D gene (5 bases). Germline V gives CDR1 SGHAT, CDR2 FQDESV (reference sequence). The length of the CDR3 is 13 residues. V lost 1 base to trimming and J lost 4 bases, with 8 bases between them. DNA for the CDR3: TGTGCCAGCAGCTTAGGTCAGCGGTACGAGCAGTACTTC. Translated, it gives CASSLGQRYEQYF. Using reference TRBV11-1 and TRBJ2-7 for the parts outside the CDR3, the full variable domain is EAEVAQSPRYKITEKSQAVAFWCDPISGHATLYWYRQILGQGPELLVQFQDESVVDDSQLPKDRFSAERLKGVDSTLKIQPAELGDSAMYLCASSLGQRYEQYFGPGTRLTVT.

The rearrangement uses TRBV14 and TRBJ2-3, with TRBD1 matching 8 bases. The germline CDR1 and CDR2 sequences are SGHDN and FVKESK. V lost 1 base and J lost 0; bases outside the gene matches: 3. CDR3 length: 16 amino acids. The CDR3 region has the DNA TGTGCCAGCAGCCAAGCCACAGGGGGAAGCACAGATACGCAGTATTTT. This translates into CASSQATGGSTDTQYF. The complete variable domain, with remaining parts taken from reference TRBV14 and TRBJ2-3, reads EAGVTQFPSHSVIEKGQTVTLRCDPISGHDNLYWYRRVMGKEIKFLLHFVKESKQDESGMPNNRFLAERTGGTYSTLKVQPAELEDSGVYFCASSQATGGSTDTQYFGPGTRLTVL.

The chain employs TRBV28 and TRBJ2-3, with 11 bases that match TRBD2. The length of the CDR3 is 15 residues. V lost 10 bases and J lost 0; bases outside the gene matches: 6. Germline assignment: CDR1 MDHEN and CDR2 SYDVKM. DNA of the CDR3: TGTGCCATCTCGACTAGCGGGGCAAGCACAGATACGCAGTATTTT. This sequence encodes CAISTSGASTDTQYF.

This clone is medium-sized in the sample. The rearrangement links TRBV11-2 to TRBJ1-3; 8 bases are shared with TRBD1. The germline gives CDR1 SGHAT, CDR2 FQNNGV. This CDR3 comprises 14 residues. V dropped 5 bases and J dropped 7; count of bases not matched to a gene: 7. The CDR3: CASSPGTGWNTIYF. CDR3 nucleotide sequence: TGTGCCAGCAGCCCGGGGACAGGTTGGAACACCATATATTTT.

This CDR3 is CASWRAGGPVGELFF. DNA of the CDR3: TGTGCCAGCTGGAGGGCGGGGGGGCCGGTCGGGGAGCTGTTTTTT. This sequence joins TRBV5-4 and TRBJ2-2; 9 bases agree with TRBD2. CDR1 SGHNT and CDR2 YYREEE come from the germline V gene (reference sequence). The CDR3 is 15 amino acids. V was pared by 7 bases and J by 7 bases, with 11 bases of the junction left unmatched.

V gene TRBV5-4 combines with J gene TRBJ2-7, with D maybe TRBD1 (6 bases). CDR3 length equals 12 residues. V shed 1 base and J shed 6 bases, with 8 bases lying between them. Germline V gene sequence: CDR1 SGHNT, CDR2 YYREEE (reference sequence). The CDR3 sequence is CASSLTRGEQYF. The CDR3 DNA is TGTGCCAGCAGCTTGACCAGGGGCGAGCAGTACTTC.

V is TRBV15 and J is TRBJ1-5; D gene uncertain. Trimming shortened V by 6 bases and J by 5 bases, and 8 bases separated the two germline ends. CDR3 length: 12 amino acids. CDR1 and CDR2 (germline): LNHNV, YYDKDF (reference sequence). CDR3 nucleotide sequence: TGTGCCACCAGTATGGAGGATCAGCCCCAGCATTTT. Its protein is CATSMEDQPQHF.

The rearrangement links TRBV14 to TRBJ2-6; D call uncertain. CDR3 length: 15 amino acids. The ends were cut back, 1 base at V and 7 bases at J, with 11 bases in the middle. Germline V gives CDR1 SGHDN, CDR2 FVKESK. In DNA form, the CDR3 reads TGTGCCAGCAGCCAAGGAGTCTACTTCGCCAACGTCCTGACTTTC. Translation: CASSQGVYFANVLTF.

This chain connects TRBV6-4 to TRBJ1-6, with 9 bases that match TRBD1. The trim removed 5 bases at V and 4 bases at J, leaving 3 bases unmatched. This CDR3 has 15 residues. CDR1 and CDR2 from the germline V gene are MRHNA and SNTAGT. The DNA of the CDR3 is TGTGCCAGCAGTTCGGACAGGGGATATAATTCACCCCTCCACTTT. As protein: CASSSDRGYNSPLHF.